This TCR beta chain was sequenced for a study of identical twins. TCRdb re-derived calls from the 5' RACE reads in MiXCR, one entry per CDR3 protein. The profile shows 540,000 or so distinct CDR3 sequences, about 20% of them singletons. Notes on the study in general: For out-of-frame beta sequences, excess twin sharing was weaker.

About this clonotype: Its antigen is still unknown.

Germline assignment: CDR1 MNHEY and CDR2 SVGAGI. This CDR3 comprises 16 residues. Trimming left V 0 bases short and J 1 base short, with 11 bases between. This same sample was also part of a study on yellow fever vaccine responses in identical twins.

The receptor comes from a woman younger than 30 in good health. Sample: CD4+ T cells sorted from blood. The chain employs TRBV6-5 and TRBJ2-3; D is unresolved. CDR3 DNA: TGTGCCAGCAGTTACTCGACTCCGCTTGGCACAGATACGCAGTATTTT. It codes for CASSYSTPLGTDTQYF.